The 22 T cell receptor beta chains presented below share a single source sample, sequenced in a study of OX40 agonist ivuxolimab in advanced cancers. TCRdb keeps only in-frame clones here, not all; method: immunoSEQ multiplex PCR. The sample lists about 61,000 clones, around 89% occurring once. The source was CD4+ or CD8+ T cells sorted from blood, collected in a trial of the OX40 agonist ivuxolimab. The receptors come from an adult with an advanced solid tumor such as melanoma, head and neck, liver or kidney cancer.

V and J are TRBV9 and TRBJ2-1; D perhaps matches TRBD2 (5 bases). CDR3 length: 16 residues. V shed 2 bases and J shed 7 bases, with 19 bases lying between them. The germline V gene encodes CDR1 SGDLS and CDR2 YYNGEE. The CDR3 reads CASSVGAPRPGNEQFF. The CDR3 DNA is TGTGCCAGCAGCGTGGGAGCACCTAGACCTGGGAATGAGCAGTTCTTC.

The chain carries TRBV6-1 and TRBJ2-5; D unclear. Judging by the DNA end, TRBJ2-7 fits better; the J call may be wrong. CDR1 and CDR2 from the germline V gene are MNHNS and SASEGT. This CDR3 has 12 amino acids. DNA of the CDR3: TGTGCCAGCGGACCCATCTCCTACGAGCAGTACTTC. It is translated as CASGPISYEQYF.

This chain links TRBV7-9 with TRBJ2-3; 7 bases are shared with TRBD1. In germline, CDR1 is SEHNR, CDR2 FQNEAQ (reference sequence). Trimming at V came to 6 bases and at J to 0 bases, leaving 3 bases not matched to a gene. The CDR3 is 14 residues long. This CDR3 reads CASSLQGSTDTQYF. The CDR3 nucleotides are TGTGCCAGCAGTTTACAGGGGAGCACAGATACGCAGTATTTT.

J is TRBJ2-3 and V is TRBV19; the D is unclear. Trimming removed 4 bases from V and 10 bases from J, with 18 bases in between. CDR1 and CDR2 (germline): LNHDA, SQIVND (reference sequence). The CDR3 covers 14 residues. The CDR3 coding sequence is TGTGCCAGTAGTAAAGGTTCGGCGCAGTGGGCGCAGTATTTT. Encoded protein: CASSKGSAQWAQYF.

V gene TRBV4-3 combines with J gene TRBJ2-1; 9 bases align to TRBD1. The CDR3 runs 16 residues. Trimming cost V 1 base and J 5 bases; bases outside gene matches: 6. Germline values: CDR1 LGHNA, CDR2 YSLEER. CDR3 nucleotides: TGCGCCAGCAGCCAAGGTACGGGACAGGGTCACAATGAGCAGTTCTTC. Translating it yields CASSQGTGQGHNEQFF.

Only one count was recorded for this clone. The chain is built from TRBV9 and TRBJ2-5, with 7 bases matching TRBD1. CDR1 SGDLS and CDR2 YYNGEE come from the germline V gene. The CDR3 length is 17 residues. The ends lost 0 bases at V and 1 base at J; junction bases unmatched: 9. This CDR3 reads CASSVASRDSLQETQYF. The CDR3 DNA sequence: TGTGCCAGCAGCGTAGCTTCCCGGGACAGTCTCCAAGAGACCCAGTACTTC.

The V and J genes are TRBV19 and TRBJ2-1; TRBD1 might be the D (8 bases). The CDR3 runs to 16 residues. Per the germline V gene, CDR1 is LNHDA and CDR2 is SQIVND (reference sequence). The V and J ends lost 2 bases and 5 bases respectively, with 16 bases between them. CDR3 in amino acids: CASSIRGDRQHNEQFF. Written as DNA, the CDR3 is TGTGCCAGTAGTATACGGGGGGACAGGCAACACAATGAGCAGTTCTTC. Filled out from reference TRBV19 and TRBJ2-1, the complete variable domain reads DGGITQSPKYLFRKEGQNVTLSCEQNLNHDAMYWYRQDPGQGLRLIYYSQIVNDFQKGDIAEGYSVSREKKESFPLTVTSAQKNPTAFYLCASSIRGDRQHNEQFFGPGTRLTVL.

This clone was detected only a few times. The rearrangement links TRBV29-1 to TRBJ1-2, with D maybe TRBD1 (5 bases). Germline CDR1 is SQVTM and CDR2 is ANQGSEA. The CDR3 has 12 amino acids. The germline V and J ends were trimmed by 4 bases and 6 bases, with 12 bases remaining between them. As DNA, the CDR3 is TGCAGCGTTGGTCCAGGGATTGATGGCTACACCTTC. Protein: CSVGPGIDGYTF.

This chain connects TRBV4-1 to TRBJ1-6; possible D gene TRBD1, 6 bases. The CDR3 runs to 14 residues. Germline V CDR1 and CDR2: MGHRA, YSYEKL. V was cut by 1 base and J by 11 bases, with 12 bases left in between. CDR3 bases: TGCGCCAGCAGCCAAGGGGGAACAGGGACACCCCTCCACTTT. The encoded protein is CASSQGGTGTPLHF.

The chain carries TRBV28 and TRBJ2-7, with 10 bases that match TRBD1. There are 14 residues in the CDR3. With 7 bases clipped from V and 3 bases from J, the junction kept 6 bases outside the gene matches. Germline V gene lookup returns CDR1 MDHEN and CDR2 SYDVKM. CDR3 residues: CASNLDRGNYEQYF. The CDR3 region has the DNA TGTGCCAGCAACTTGGACAGGGGGAACTACGAGCAGTACTTC.

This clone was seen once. CDR3 amino acids: CASSLLPTSGSNNEQFF. CDR3 nucleotides: TGTGCCAGCAGCCTACTACCGACTAGCGGGAGTAACAATGAGCAGTTCTTC. The chain carries TRBV7-2 and TRBJ2-1; 12 bases agree with TRBD2. CDR3 length: 17 residues. After removal of 5 bases from V and 5 bases from J, the junction contained 10 bases not matched to a gene. CDR1 and CDR2 (germline): SGHTA, FQGNSA.

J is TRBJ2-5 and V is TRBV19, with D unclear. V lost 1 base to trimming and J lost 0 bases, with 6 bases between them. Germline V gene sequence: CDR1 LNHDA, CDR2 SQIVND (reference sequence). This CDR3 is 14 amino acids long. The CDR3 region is CASSIAGYQETQYF. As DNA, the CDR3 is TGTGCCAGTAGTATAGCCGGATACCAAGAGACCCAGTACTTC. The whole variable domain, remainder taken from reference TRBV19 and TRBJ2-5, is DGGITQSPKYLFRKEGQNVTLSCEQNLNHDAMYWYRQDPGQGLRLIYYSQIVNDFQKGDIAEGYSVSREKKESFPLTVTSAQKNPTAFYLCASSIAGYQETQYFGPGTRLLVL.

In nucleotides, the CDR3 is TGTGCCAGCATTTCTCAAATCGGGGAGGTTGAGCAGTTCTTC. This gives the protein CASISQIGEVEQFF. This chain uses TRBV6-5 with TRBJ2-1, with D possibly matching TRBD2 (6 bases). Germline V CDR1 and CDR2: MNHEY, SVGAGI. The CDR3 spans 14 residues. The V gene lost 7 bases and the J gene lost 9 bases, with 19 bases spanning the gap.

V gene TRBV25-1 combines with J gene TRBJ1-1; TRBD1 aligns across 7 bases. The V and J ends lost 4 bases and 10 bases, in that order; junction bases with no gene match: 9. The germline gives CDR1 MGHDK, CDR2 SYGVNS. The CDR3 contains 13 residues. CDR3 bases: TGTGCCAGCAGTGTACAGGGGAGTATGGGAGCTTTCTTT. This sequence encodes CASSVQGSMGAFF. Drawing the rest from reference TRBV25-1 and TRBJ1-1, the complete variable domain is EADIYQTPRYLVIGTGKKITLECSQTMGHDKMYWYQQDPGMELHLIHYSYGVNSTEKGDLSSESTVSRIRTEHFPLTLESARPSHTSQYLCASSVQGSMGAFFGQGTRLTVV.

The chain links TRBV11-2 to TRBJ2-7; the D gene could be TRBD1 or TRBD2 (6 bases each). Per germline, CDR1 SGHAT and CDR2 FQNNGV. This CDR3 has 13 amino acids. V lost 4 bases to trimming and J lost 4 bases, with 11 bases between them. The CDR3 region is CASSSGGGYEQYF. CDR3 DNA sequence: TGTGCCAGCAGCTCCGGAGGGGGTTACGAGCAGTACTTC.

The CDR3 region is CASSQDMRNEQYF. Here the CDR3 DNA reads TGCGCCAGCAGCCAAGATATGAGAAACGAGCAGTACTTC. The chain is built from TRBV4-3 and TRBJ2-5; no reliable D call. The tail of the sequence fits TRBJ2-7 better, so the J call may be wrong. The CDR3 loop spans 13 amino acids. Germline CDR1 LGHNA, CDR2 YSLEER.

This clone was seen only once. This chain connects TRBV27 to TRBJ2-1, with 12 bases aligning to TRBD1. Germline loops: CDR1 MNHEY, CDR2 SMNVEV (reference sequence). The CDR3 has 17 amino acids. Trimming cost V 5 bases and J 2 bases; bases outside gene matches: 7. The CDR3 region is CASSPTGTGGAYNEQFF. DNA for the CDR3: TGTGCCAGCAGTCCAACCGGGACAGGGGGCGCCTACAATGAGCAGTTCTTC.

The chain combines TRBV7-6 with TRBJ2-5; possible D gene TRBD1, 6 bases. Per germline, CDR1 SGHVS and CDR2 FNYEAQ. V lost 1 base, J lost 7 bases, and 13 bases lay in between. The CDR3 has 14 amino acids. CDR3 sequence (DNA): TGTGCCAGCAGCTTAGAGGGGGAAAGGGGGACCCAGTACTTC. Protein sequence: CASSLEGERGTQYF.

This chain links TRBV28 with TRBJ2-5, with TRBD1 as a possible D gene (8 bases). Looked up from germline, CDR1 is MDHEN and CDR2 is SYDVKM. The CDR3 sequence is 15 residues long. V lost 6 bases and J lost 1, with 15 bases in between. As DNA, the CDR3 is TGTGCCAGCAGATTACAGGGGGGGACCCAAGAGACCCAGTACTTC. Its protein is CASRLQGGTQETQYF.

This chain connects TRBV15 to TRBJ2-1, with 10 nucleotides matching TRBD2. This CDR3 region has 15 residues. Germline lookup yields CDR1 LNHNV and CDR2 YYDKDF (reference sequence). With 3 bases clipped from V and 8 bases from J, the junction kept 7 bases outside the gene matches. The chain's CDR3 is CATSSLAGASDEQFF. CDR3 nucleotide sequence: TGTGCCACCAGCAGCCTAGCGGGAGCTTCGGATGAGCAGTTCTTC.

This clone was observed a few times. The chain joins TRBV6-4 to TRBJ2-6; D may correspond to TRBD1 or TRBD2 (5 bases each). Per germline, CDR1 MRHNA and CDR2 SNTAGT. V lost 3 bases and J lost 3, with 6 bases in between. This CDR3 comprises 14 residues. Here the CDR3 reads CASSEGVGANVLTF. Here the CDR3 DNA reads TGTGCCAGCAGTGAGGGGGTTGGGGCCAACGTCCTGACTTTC.

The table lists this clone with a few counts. CDR3 loop: CASSYSGQINEKLFF. The DNA for the CDR3 is TGTGCCAGCAGTTACTCCGGACAGATTAATGAAAAACTGTTTTTT. The genes are TRBV6-5 and TRBJ1-4; possibly TRBD1 for D (6 bases). Trimming pared 0 bases from V and 4 bases from J, leaving 9 bases between. The CDR3 is 15 residues long. Germline CDR1 and CDR2: MNHEY and SVGAGI.